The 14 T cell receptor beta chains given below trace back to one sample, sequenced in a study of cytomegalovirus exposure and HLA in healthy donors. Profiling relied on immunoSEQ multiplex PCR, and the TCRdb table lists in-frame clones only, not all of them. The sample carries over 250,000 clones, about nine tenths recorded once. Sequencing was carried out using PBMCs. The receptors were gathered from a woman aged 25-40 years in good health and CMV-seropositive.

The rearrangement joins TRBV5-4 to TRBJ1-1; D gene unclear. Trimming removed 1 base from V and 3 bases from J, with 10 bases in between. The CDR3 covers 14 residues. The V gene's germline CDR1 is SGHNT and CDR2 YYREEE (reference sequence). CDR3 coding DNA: TGTGCCAGCAGCTTGCAATTGGACGACACTGAAGCTTTCTTT. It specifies CASSLQLDDTEAFF. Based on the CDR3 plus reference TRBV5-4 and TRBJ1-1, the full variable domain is ETGVTQSPTHLIKTRGQQVTLRCSSQSGHNTVSWYQQALGQGPQFIFQYYREEENGRGNFPPRFSGLQFPNYSSELNVNALELDDSALYLCASSLQLDDTEAFFGQGTRLTVV.

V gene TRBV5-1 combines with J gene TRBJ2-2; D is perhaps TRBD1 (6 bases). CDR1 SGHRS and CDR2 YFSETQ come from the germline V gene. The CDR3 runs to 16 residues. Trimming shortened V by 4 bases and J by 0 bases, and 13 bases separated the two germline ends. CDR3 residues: CASSTGTITNTGELFF. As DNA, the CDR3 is TGCGCCAGCAGCACCGGGACAATCACGAACACCGGGGAGCTGTTTTTT.

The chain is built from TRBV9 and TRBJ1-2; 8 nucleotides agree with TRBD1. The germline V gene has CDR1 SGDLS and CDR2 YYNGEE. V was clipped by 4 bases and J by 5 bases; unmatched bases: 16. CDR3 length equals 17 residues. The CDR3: CASSPSQGARIGYGYTF. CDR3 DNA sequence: TGTGCCAGCAGCCCATCCCAGGGGGCGCGTATTGGGTATGGCTACACCTTC.

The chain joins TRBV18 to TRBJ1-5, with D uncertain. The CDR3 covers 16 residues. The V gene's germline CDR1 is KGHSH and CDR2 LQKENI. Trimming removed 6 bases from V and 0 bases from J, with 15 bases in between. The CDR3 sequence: CASSTERLLSNQPQHF. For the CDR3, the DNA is TGTGCCAGCTCGACGGAGAGACTACTTAGCAATCAGCCCCAGCATTTT.

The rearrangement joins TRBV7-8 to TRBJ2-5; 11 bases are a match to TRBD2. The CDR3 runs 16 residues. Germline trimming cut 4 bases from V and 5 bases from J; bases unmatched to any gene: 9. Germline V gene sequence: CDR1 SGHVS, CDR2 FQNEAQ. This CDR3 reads CASSSLVAGGPETQYF. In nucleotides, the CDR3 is TGTGCCAGCAGCTCCCTAGTAGCGGGGGGGCCTGAGACCCAGTACTTC.

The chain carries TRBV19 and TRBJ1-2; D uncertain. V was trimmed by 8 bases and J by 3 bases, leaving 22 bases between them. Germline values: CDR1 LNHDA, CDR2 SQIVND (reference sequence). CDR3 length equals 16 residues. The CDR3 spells CASGEGGRGLDYGYTF. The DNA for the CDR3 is TGTGCCAGTGGAGAGGGCGGCCGGGGATTAGACTATGGCTACACCTTC.

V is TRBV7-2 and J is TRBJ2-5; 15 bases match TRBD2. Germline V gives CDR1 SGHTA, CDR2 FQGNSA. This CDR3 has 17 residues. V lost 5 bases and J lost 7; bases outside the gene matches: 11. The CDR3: CASSPSSGLAGGSTQYF. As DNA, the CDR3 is TGTGCCAGCAGCCCCAGCTCCGGACTAGCGGGGGGGTCGACCCAGTACTTC. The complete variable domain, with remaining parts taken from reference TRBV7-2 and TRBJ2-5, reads GAGVSQSPSNKVTEKGKDVELRCDPISGHTALYWYRQSLGQGLEFLIYFQGNSAPDKSGLPSDRFSAERTGGSVSTLTIQRTQQEDSAVYLCASSPSSGLAGGSTQYFGPGTRLLVL.

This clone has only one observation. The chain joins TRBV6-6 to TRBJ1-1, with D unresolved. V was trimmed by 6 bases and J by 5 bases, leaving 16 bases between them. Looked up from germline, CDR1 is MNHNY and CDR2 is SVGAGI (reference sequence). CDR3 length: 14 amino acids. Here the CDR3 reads CASRVGDERTEAFF. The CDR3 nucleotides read TGTGCCAGCAGGGTAGGCGACGAGAGGACTGAAGCTTTCTTT.

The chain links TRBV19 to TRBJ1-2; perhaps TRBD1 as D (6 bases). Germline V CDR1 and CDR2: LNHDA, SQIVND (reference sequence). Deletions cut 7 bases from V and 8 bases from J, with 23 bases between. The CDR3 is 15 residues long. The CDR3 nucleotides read TGTGCCAGTATATCGCCGGGAGGGGGGGAGAAGGGCTACACCTTC. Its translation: CASISPGGGEKGYTF.

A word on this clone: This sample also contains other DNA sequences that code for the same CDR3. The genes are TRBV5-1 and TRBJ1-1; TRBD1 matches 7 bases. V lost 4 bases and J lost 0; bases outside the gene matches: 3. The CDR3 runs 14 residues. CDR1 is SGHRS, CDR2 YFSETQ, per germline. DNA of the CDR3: TGCGCCAGCAGCCTAGACAGGGTGAACACTGAAGCTTTCTTT. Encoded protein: CASSLDRVNTEAFF.

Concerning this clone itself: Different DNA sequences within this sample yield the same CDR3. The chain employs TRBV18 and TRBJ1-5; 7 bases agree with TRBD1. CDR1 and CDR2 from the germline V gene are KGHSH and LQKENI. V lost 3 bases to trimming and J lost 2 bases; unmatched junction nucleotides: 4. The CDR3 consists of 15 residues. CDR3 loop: CASSPQGGGNQPQHF. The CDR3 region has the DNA TGTGCCAGCTCACCTCAGGGGGGAGGCAATCAGCCCCAGCATTTT.

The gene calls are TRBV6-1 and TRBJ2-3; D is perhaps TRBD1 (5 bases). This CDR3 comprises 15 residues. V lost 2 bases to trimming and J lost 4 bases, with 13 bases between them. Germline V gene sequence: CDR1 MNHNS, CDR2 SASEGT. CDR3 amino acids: CASSEPSRVADTQYF. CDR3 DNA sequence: TGTGCCAGCAGTGAACCGAGCAGGGTGGCAGATACGCAGTATTTT.

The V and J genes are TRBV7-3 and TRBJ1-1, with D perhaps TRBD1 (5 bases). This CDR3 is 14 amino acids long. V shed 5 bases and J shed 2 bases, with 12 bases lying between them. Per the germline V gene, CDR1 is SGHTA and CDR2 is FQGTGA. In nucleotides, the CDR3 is TGTGCCAGCAGCCCCGGGACCCACAACACTGAAGCTTTCTTT. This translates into CASSPGTHNTEAFF.

The CDR3 nucleotides are TGTGCCACGGGACAGGGGGCTCCAAACGAGCAGTACTTC. This gives the protein CATGQGAPNEQYF. The chain uses TRBV5-4 and TRBJ2-7, with 12 bases lining up with TRBD1. The junction had 6 bases not matched to a gene; V was cut back by 9 bases and J by 5 bases. Germline CDR1 is SGHNT and CDR2 is YYREEE (reference sequence). The CDR3 consists of 13 residues.